This T cell receptor beta chain was obtained from a study of blood T cell repertoires in COVID-19. This clone has just a few counts. CDR1 and CDR2 from the germline V gene are LGHDT and YNNKEL (reference sequence). The CDR3 has 15 amino acids. J gave up 5 bases and V 1 base, and 4 bases lay outside the gene matches. Clones were read by immunoSEQ multiplex PCR, and TCRdb kept only the in-frame ones, dropping some. The repertoire holds 95,000 to 150,000 clones, more than 75% seen once, with about 5.4% in the top ten. This TCR derives from a human donor in a cohort sampled during active COVID-19. The chain employs TRBV3-1 (or the pseudogene TRBV3-2) and TRBJ2-2, with 7 bases that match TRBD2. Sequencing used peripheral blood. This CDR3 is CASSQGGRVTGELFF. The CDR3 DNA follows: TGTGCCAGCAGCCAAGGCGGGAGAGTAACCGGGGAGCTGTTTTTT.